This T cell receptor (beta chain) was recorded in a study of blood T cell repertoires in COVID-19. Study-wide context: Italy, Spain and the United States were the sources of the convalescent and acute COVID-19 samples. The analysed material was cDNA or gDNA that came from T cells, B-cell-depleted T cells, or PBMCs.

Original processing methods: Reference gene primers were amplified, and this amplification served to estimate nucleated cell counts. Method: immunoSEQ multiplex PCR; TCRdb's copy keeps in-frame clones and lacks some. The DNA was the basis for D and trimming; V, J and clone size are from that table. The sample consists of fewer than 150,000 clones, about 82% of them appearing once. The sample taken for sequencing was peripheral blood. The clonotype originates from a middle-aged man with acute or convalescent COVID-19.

CDR3 bases: TGTGCCAGCAGTTACCCGGGGGTGAGCTCCTACAATGAGCAGTTCTTC. Amino acids: CASSYPGVSSYNEQFF. J is TRBJ2-1 and V is TRBV6-5; weak D call: TRBD2 (6 bases). The ends were cut back, 2 bases at V and 0 bases at J, with 11 bases in the middle. CDR3 length equals 16 residues. Germline V gene lookup returns CDR1 MNHEY and CDR2 SVGAGI.